This TCR beta chain was documented in a study of siplizumab effects on memory and regulatory T cells. General study results and limits: About 75-97% of proliferating CD4+ or CD8+ clones had no assignable naive or memory phenotype. The study found that mappable alloreactive CD4+ clones averaged roughly 70% Treg-derived with siplizumab and more than 25% in controls.

The table lists this clone with a count of one. The antigen remains unidentified. This CDR3 contains 15 residues. The V gene lost 2 bases and the J gene lost 6 bases, with 15 bases spanning the gap. Per germline, CDR1 SGHNT and CDR2 YYREEE (reference sequence). Some 99,000 TCR templates were measured in each sample. TCRdb's copy holds only in-frame clones and misses some; the assay was immunoSEQ multiplex PCR. Of 85,000 to 90,000 clones in the sample, 70% to 90% are singletons; the top ten hold around 15%. The receptor comes from a human donor in good health. The sequenced sample consisted of CD4+ T cells sorted from blood. This sequence joins TRBV5-4 and TRBJ1-5; D is possibly TRBD1 (6 bases). The CDR3 spells CASSLGGRGVQPQHF. Here the CDR3 DNA reads TGTGCCAGCAGCTTAGGGGGGCGCGGAGTTCAGCCCCAGCATTTT.